This TCR beta chain emerged from a study of CD4 and CD8 cells across lung adenocarcinoma regions. Samples came from patients with localized non-small cell lung adenocarcinoma. TCRdb re-called the PCR reads through MiXCR, storing one row per CDR3 protein. The repertoire includes more than 6,000 distinct CDR3 sequences, roughly half of them detected once, and about 42% sits in the top ten. Looked up from germline, CDR1 is MNHEY and CDR2 is SMNVEV (reference sequence). The CDR3 is made up of 14 amino acids. J gave up 4 bases and V 5 bases, and 3 bases lay outside the gene matches. This TCR was recovered from a male donor with lung adenocarcinoma. The CD4 and CD8 labels of this study may be unreliable. The sample was CD8+ T cells from the center of a lung tumor. The J gene is TRBJ2-4, the V gene TRBV27; 9 bases line up with TRBD1. The CDR3 reads CASSVQGAKNIQYF. CDR3 nucleotides: TGTGCCAGCAGTGTACAGGGGGCAAAAAACATTCAGTACTTC.